This T cell receptor beta chain came from a study of blood T cell repertoires in COVID-19. Study-level background: The United States, Italy and Spain were the sources of the acute and convalescent COVID-19 samples. Sources were T cells, B-cell-depleted T cells, or PBMCs; the material itself was cDNA or gDNA.

CDR3 length equals 14 residues. Germline assignment: CDR1 MNHEY and CDR2 SVGAGI. The V end lost 0 bases, the J end lost 8 bases, and 13 bases lay between the germline ends. In the source study's methods: How many nucleated cells were present was estimated from reference gene primer amplification. The table came from immunoSEQ multiplex PCR; TCRdb's copy has only in-frame clones and leaves some out. The DNA gave D and trimming, while V, J and clone size come from that table. This sample has approximately 480,000 clones, with roughly nine tenths found just once. This clone came up a few times. This clonotype was obtained from a man aged 18 to 29 with COVID-19, enrolled during active disease. This chain connects TRBV6-5 to TRBJ1-2, with D tentatively TRBD1 (5 bases). Sequenced material: peripheral blood. The CDR3 DNA sequence: TGTGCCAGCAGTTACTCGCTCCGCGGGGGAGGCTACACCTTC. This encodes CASSYSLRGGGYTF.